A single sample gave rise to the 29 T cell receptor beta chains below, sequenced in a study of cytomegalovirus exposure and HLA in healthy donors. TCRdb keeps only in-frame clones here, not all; method: immunoSEQ multiplex PCR. The sample records fewer than 350,000 clones, roughly 88% being singletons. The specimen sequenced was PBMCs. The receptors derive from a woman aged 18-35 years in good health and CMV-seronegative.

This chain links TRBV9 with TRBJ1-1, with TRBD1 as a possible D gene (5 bases). Germline CDR1 SGDLS, CDR2 YYNGEE. V was pared by 5 bases and J by 1 base, with 15 bases between. The CDR3 has 15 amino acids. This chain's CDR3 is CASSGGALGNTEAFF. CDR3 bases: TGTGCCAGCAGTGGTGGGGCTCTAGGGAACACTGAAGCTTTCTTT.

The V and J genes are TRBV27 and TRBJ2-2; D is perhaps TRBD1 (5 bases). Germline V CDR1 and CDR2: MNHEY, SMNVEV (reference sequence). The CDR3 contains 16 residues. Trimming pared 2 bases from V and 8 bases from J, leaving 18 bases between. CDR3 loop: CASSLDGSPYRGELFF. CDR3 nucleotides: TGTGCCAGCAGTTTAGATGGGTCCCCCTACAGGGGGGAGCTGTTTTTT.

The CDR3 sequence: CASTTGYGDTQYF. In nucleotides, the CDR3 is TGTGCCAGTACCACCGGGTACGGAGATACGCAGTATTTT. The rearrangement joins TRBV19 to TRBJ2-3, with D uncertain. The CDR3 is made up of 13 amino acids. Trimming pared 7 bases from V and 5 bases from J, leaving 13 bases between. Germline CDR1 LNHDA, CDR2 SQIVND (reference sequence).

The chain uses TRBV6-5 and TRBJ1-5; 9 bases fit TRBD1. The J segment lost 5 bases and the V segment lost 6 bases, leaving 2 bases of the junction unmatched. From germline, CDR1 is MNHEY and CDR2 SVGAGI. The CDR3 is 13 amino acids. The CDR3 coding sequence is TGTGCCAGCAGGCGACAGGGGGATCAGCCCCAGCATTTT. Encoded protein: CASRRQGDQPQHF.

The genes are TRBV6-1 and TRBJ2-7; TRBD2 aligns across 11 bases. CDR1 is MNHNS, CDR2 SASEGT, per germline. The trim removed 1 base at V and 0 bases at J, leaving 14 bases unmatched. CDR3 size: 20 residues. CDR3 protein: CASSEGDRRGLAGLSYEQYF. The CDR3 coding sequence is TGTGCCAGCAGTGAAGGGGACAGGAGAGGACTAGCGGGTCTCTCCTACGAGCAGTACTTC.

The chain uses TRBV6-1 and TRBJ2-1; 8 bases match TRBD2. Trimming removed 3 bases from V and 6 bases from J; junction bases left unmatched: 7. The germline V gene has CDR1 MNHNS and CDR2 SASEGT. The CDR3 runs 15 residues. The CDR3 bases are TGTGCCAGCAGTGACACCCCGGGAGGGACCAATGAGCAGTTCTTC. The encoded protein is CASSDTPGGTNEQFF.

This clone was picked up a small number of times. V gene TRBV9 combines with J gene TRBJ1-1; D gene ambiguous. Germline assignment: CDR1 SGDLS and CDR2 YYNGEE. The CDR3 is made up of 10 amino acids. With 7 bases removed from V and 11 bases from J, the gap between germline ends came to 12 bases. The CDR3 sequence: CASGTAAAFF. CDR3 nucleotide sequence: TGTGCCAGCGGCACAGCGGCCGCTTTCTTT.

The V call is TRBV19, the J call TRBJ1-2; TRBD1 matches 12 bases. Germline V CDR1 and CDR2: LNHDA, SQIVND (reference sequence). V shed 5 bases, J shed 6 bases, and the junction held 4 bases outside the gene matches. This CDR3 is 14 amino acids long. CDR3 in DNA: TGTGCCAGTAGTCGGGACAGGGGGCCAGATGGCTACACCTTC. This codes for CASSRDRGPDGYTF. Complete variable domain (other parts from reference TRBV19 and TRBJ1-2): DGGITQSPKYLFRKEGQNVTLSCEQNLNHDAMYWYRQDPGQGLRLIYYSQIVNDFQKGDIAEGYSVSREKKESFPLTVTSAQKNPTAFYLCASSRDRGPDGYTFGSGTRLTVV.

J is TRBJ1-2 and V is TRBV28; a weak D match, TRBD1 (6 bases). Trimming took 6 bases from V and 6 from J, leaving 14 bases between them. Germline-derived CDR1 and CDR2 are MDHEN and SYDVKM. The CDR3 runs 13 residues. CDR3 loop: CASRSQGGHGYTF. Here the CDR3 DNA reads TGTGCCAGCAGATCACAGGGAGGGCATGGCTACACCTTC.

The chain employs TRBV5-6 and TRBJ2-7; no clear D. CDR3 length equals 13 residues. V was shortened by 0 bases and J by 3 bases, with 7 bases between the two germline ends. Germline lookup yields CDR1 SGHDT and CDR2 YYEEEE. The CDR3 spells CASSLGADYEQYF. CDR3 nucleotides: TGTGCCAGCAGCTTGGGTGCAGACTACGAGCAGTACTTC.

This chain joins TRBV5-1 and TRBJ2-1; 10 bases fit TRBD2. Germline CDR1 and CDR2: SGHRS and YFSETQ. CDR3 length: 15 residues. The junction had 6 bases not matched to a gene; V was cut back by 2 bases and J by 7 bases. The CDR3 coding sequence is TGCGCCAGCAGCTTAGCGGGAGGGTCGGGGAATGAGCAGTTCTTC. As protein: CASSLAGGSGNEQFF.

The chain is built from TRBV9 and TRBJ2-3; D perhaps matches TRBD2 (6 bases). The CDR3 runs 14 residues. Between the trimmed V and J ends, which lost 2 bases and 7 bases, there was a span of 14 bases. Germline loops: CDR1 SGDLS, CDR2 YYNGEE. This CDR3 is CASSVASEGYTQYF. The CDR3 coding sequence is TGTGCCAGCAGCGTGGCTAGCGAGGGATATACGCAGTATTTT.

The genes are TRBV27 and TRBJ2-3; the D is unclear. This CDR3 is 16 amino acids long. Germline values: CDR1 MNHEY, CDR2 SMNVEV (reference sequence). The ends were cut back, 6 bases at V and 3 bases at J, with 19 bases in the middle. The CDR3 DNA reads as TGTGCCAGCAGCGAGGCGCCTTCCAGACTGACAGATACGCAGTATTTT. It is translated as CASSEAPSRLTDTQYF.

The CDR3: CASSVANLAGNNEQFF. CDR3 bases: TGTGCCAGCAGCGTAGCTAATCTAGCGGGTAACAATGAGCAGTTCTTC. This rearrangement joins TRBV9 to TRBJ2-1; 8 bases are shared with TRBD2. V was pared by 0 bases and J by 5 bases, with 7 bases of the junction left unmatched. CDR1 is SGDLS and CDR2 is YYNGEE in the germline V gene. This CDR3 has 16 amino acids.

The genes are TRBV5-4 and TRBJ1-1, with D possibly being TRBD1 (5 bases). The CDR3 sequence is 14 residues long. Trimming cost V 4 bases and J 2 bases, with 12 bases left between them. Germline V gene data show CDR1 as SGHNT and CDR2 as YYREEE (reference sequence). The CDR3 sequence: CASSRGALNTEAFF. CDR3 sequence (DNA): TGTGCCAGCAGCCGCGGGGCCTTAAACACTGAAGCTTTCTTT.

This clone was counted once. V gene TRBV2 combines with J gene TRBJ2-3; D ambiguous. The CDR3 runs to 14 residues. Trimming pared 5 bases from V and 0 bases from J, leaving 9 bases between. Germline loops: CDR1 SNHLY, CDR2 FYNNEI. CDR3 amino acids: CASSSAPSTDTQYF. The CDR3 DNA follows: TGTGCCAGCAGTTCTGCGCCTAGCACAGATACGCAGTATTTT.

The chain links TRBV27 to TRBJ1-1; 7 bases map to TRBD1. V lost 3 bases and J lost 3; bases outside the gene matches: 4. Germline values: CDR1 MNHEY, CDR2 SMNVEV (reference sequence). The length of the CDR3 is 14 residues. The CDR3 here is CASSLDRRDTEAFF. CDR3 sequence (DNA): TGTGCCAGCAGTTTGGACAGGAGGGACACTGAAGCTTTCTTT.

The chain couples TRBV7-8 to TRBJ2-7; tentatively, D is TRBD1 (5 bases). CDR3 size: 14 residues. The germline V gene has CDR1 SGHVS and CDR2 FQNEAQ. V dropped 6 bases and J dropped 2 bases, with 14 bases sitting between them. The CDR3 sequence is CASRRRQGTYEQYF. CDR3 DNA: TGTGCCAGCAGACGCCGGCAGGGAACCTACGAGCAGTACTTC.

This sequence joins TRBV28 and TRBJ1-2, with TRBD1 identical over 7 bases. V was pared by 6 bases and J by 7 bases, with 14 bases of the junction left unmatched. This CDR3 is 15 amino acids long. Germline values: CDR1 MDHEN, CDR2 SYDVKM. As DNA, the CDR3 is TGTGCCAGCAGCTCGACAGGGTTAGGGTTTGCTGGCTACACCTTC. This sequence encodes CASSSTGLGFAGYTF.

This chain joins TRBV9 and TRBJ1-4; 8 bases map to TRBD1. Germline CDR1 SGDLS, CDR2 YYNGEE. V shed 2 bases, J shed 0 bases, and the junction held 3 bases outside the gene matches. The CDR3 covers 16 residues. The CDR3 is CASSVGQGATNEKLFF. The CDR3 DNA is TGTGCCAGCAGCGTCGGACAGGGCGCAACTAATGAAAAACTGTTTTTT.

A single count supports this clone. V is TRBV4-1 and J is TRBJ1-2; no definite D call. CDR3 length: 15 amino acids. Germline V gene lookup returns CDR1 MGHRA and CDR2 YSYEKL. Between the trimmed V and J ends, which lost 3 bases and 8 bases, there was a span of 19 bases. CDR3 in DNA: TGCGCCAGCAGCCAGACGGGCCTCCTCTCGGGGGGCTACACCTTC. It translates to CASSQTGLLSGGYTF.

This chain joins TRBV2 and TRBJ2-2, with D tentatively TRBD1 (5 bases). Trimming removed 0 bases at V and 4 bases at J, with 12 bases between. CDR3 length: 16 amino acids. The germline V gene has CDR1 SNHLY and CDR2 FYNNEI. The CDR3 DNA reads TGTGCCAGCAGTGAAGCGTCCAGGGCAATCACCGGGGAGCTGTTTTTT. Translated, it gives CASSEASRAITGELFF.

J is TRBJ2-2 and V is TRBV25-1, with 10 nucleotides matching TRBD1. J lost 6 bases, V lost 6 bases, and 10 bases had no gene match. The CDR3 is 16 amino acids. Germline loops: CDR1 MGHDK, CDR2 SYGVNS. In DNA, the CDR3 is TGTGCCAGCAGCGCCCCCGGGACAGGGGTGGCCGGGGAGCTGTTTTTT. Translated: CASSAPGTGVAGELFF.

This sequence joins TRBV5-6 and TRBJ1-1, with 8 bases identical to TRBD1. Germline V gives CDR1 SGHDT, CDR2 YYEEEE. CDR3 length: 15 amino acids. V trimming: 0 bases; J trimming: 4 bases; junction bases outside the gene matches: 5. CDR3 in DNA: TGTGCCAGCAGCTTGGATGGGACAGGCATCACTGAAGCTTTCTTT. Protein: CASSLDGTGITEAFF.

CDR3 nucleotides: TGTGCCAGCAGGGACAGGGGTACTCAGCCCCAGCATTTT. This translates into CASRDRGTQPQHF. The chain employs TRBV6-1 and TRBJ1-5, with TRBD1 identical over 9 bases. The trim removed 6 bases at V and 6 bases at J, leaving 3 bases unmatched. The CDR3 spans 13 residues. In germline, CDR1 is MNHNS, CDR2 SASEGT.

V and J are TRBV7-8 and TRBJ1-6; D perhaps matches TRBD1 (6 bases). This CDR3 spans 16 amino acids. CDR1 is SGHVS and CDR2 is FQNEAQ in the germline V gene. Deletions cut 1 base from V and 9 bases from J, with 16 bases between. The DNA of the CDR3 is TGTGCCAGCAGCTTAGGGGGGACGGGGGGCACTTCACCCCTCCACTTT. This encodes CASSLGGTGGTSPLHF.

Notes on this clone: Other DNA sequences from this sample encode an identical CDR3 as well. The J gene is TRBJ1-2, the V gene TRBV27; 8 positions match TRBD1. Trimming at V came to 5 bases and at J to 0 bases, leaving 2 bases not matched to a gene. The CDR3 sequence is 14 residues long. Looked up from germline, CDR1 is MNHEY and CDR2 is SMNVEV (reference sequence). This CDR3 reads CASSLDRANYGYTF. CDR3 nucleotide sequence: TGTGCCAGCAGTCTGGACAGGGCTAACTATGGCTACACCTTC.

This chain links TRBV7-2 with TRBJ2-5; 7 nucleotides agree with TRBD1. CDR1 is SGHTA, CDR2 FQGNSA, per germline. V gave up 3 bases and J gave up 10 bases; unmatched junction bases: 11. The CDR3 covers 14 residues. The CDR3 bases are TGTGCCAGCAGCTTCGACAGGGTTCTTCAGGACCAGTACTTC. Encoded protein: CASSFDRVLQDQYF.

This chain uses TRBV27 with TRBJ1-5; maybe TRBD1 (6 bases). Germline assignment: CDR1 MNHEY and CDR2 SMNVEV (reference sequence). The CDR3 is 14 residues long. V lost 6 bases and J lost 3, with 12 bases in between. CDR3 DNA sequence: TGTGCCAGCAGCCGTACAGGGACCAATCAGCCCCAGCATTTT. This codes for CASSRTGTNQPQHF.